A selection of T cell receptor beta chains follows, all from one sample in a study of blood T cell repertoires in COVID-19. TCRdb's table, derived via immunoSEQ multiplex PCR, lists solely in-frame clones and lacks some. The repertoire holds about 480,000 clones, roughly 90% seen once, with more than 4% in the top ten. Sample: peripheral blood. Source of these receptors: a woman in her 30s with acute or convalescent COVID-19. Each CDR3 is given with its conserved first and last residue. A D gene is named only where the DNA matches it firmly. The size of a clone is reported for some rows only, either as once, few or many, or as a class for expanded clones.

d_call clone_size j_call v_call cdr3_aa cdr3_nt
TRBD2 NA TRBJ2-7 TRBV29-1 CSVEGAGGPHEQYF TGCAGCGTTGAGGGGGCGGGGGGGCCCCACGAGCAGTACTTC
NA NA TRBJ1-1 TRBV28 CASSWGLRTEAFF TGTGCCAGCAGTTGGGGGCTTCGTACTGAAGCTTTCTTT
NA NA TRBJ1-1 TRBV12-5 CASLRGSNTEAFF TGTGCTAGTCTGCGAGGGTCGAACACTGAAGCTTTCTTT
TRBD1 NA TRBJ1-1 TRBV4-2 CASSPGRGDRGMNTEAFF TGTGCCAGCAGCCCAGGCAGAGGGGACAGGGGCATGAACACTGAAGCTTTCTTT
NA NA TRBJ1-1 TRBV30 CAWSRGGTANTEAFF TGTGCCTGGAGCCGGGGTGGCACCGCCAACACTGAAGCTTTCTTT
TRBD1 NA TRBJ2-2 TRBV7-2 CASSPRTGTGIGELFF TGTGCCAGCAGCCCCCGAACCGGGACAGGGATCGGGGAGCTGTTTTTT
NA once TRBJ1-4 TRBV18 CASSQGQTSTNEKLFF TGTGCCAGCTCACAAGGACAGACCTCAACTAATGAAAAACTGTTTTTT
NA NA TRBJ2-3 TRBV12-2 CASRWDRLVPSTDTQYF TGTGCAAGTCGCTGGGATAGACTAGTACCTTCCACAGATACGCAGTATTTT
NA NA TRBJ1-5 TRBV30 CAWRPSEYSNQPQHF TGTGCCTGGAGGCCCTCTGAGTATAGCAATCAGCCCCAGCATTTT
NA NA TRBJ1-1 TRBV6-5 CASTGGGEAFF TGTGCCAGCACCGGAGGAGGAGAAGCTTTCTTT
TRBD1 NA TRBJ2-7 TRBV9 CASSVGDRGHEQYF TGTGCCAGCAGCGTAGGGGACAGGGGCCACGAGCAGTACTTC
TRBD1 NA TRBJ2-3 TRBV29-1 CSVPDRESTDTQYF TGCAGCGTTCCAGACAGGGAATCAACAGATACGCAGTATTTT
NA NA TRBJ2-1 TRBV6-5 CASKGRTDNEQFF TGTGCCAGCAAGGGAAGGACTGACAATGAGCAGTTCTTC
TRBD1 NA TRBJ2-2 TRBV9 CASSEQGLNTGELFF TGTGCCAGCAGCGAACAGGGGCTGAACACCGGGGAGCTGTTTTTT
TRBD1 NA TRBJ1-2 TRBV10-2 CASRDRGLDGYTF TGCGCCAGCAGGGACAGGGGATTAGATGGCTACACCTTC
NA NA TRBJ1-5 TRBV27 CASSSSTGFNQPQHF TGTGCCAGCAGTTCCTCGACAGGCTTCAATCAGCCCCAGCATTTT
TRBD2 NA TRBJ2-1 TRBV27 CASSFLAGGSYNEQFF TGTGCCAGCAGTTTTCTAGCGGGGGGGTCCTACAATGAGCAGTTCTTC
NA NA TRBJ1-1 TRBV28 CASSFLGLNTEAFF TGTGCCAGCAGTTTTCTAGGCCTGAACACTGAAGCTTTCTTT
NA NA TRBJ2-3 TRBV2 CASNPVDTDTQYF TGTGCCAGCAACCCGGTTGACACAGATACGCAGTATTTT
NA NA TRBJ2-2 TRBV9 CASSPRGRGDLTGELFF TGTGCCAGCAGCCCCAGGGGTCGGGGGGACCTCACCGGGGAGCTGTTTTTT
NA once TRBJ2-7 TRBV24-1 CATSDLLDEQYF TGTGCCACCAGTGATTTGCTCGACGAGCAGTACTTC
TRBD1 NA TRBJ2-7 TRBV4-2 CASSQEGSGGFYEQYF TGTGCCAGCAGCCAAGAGGGGTCAGGGGGATTCTACGAGCAGTACTTC
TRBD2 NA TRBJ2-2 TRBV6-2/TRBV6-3 CASSFSGGAHTGELFF TGTGCCAGCAGTTTTAGCGGGGGGGCCCACACCGGGGAGCTGTTTTTT
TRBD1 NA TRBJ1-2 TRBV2 CASNQDREGGYTF TGTGCCAGCAATCAGGACAGGGAAGGGGGCTACACCTTC
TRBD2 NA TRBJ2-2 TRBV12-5 CASVSRPGGNTGELFF TGTGCTAGTGTCTCGAGGCCGGGGGGAAACACCGGGGAGCTGTTTTTT
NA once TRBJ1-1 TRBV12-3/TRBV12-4 CASSLGANTEAFF TGTGCCAGCAGTTTAGGGGCGAACACTGAAGCTTTCTTT
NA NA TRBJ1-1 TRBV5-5 CASSSLTGFGREAFF TGTGCCAGCAGCTCCCTAACAGGGTTCGGCAGAGAAGCTTTCTTT
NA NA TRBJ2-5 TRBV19 CASSIDGGIETQYF TGTGCCAGTAGTATAGATGGGGGGATCGAGACCCAGTACTTC
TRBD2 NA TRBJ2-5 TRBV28 CASSPRGGGEETQYF TGTGCCAGCAGTCCCCGGGGCGGGGGGGAGGAGACCCAGTACTTC
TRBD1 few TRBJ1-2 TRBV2 CASSEAYGTDGNYGYTF TGTGCCAGCAGTGAAGCTTACGGGACAGATGGTAACTATGGCTACACCTTC
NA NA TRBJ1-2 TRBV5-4 CASSLLNEQVYGYTF TGTGCCAGCAGCTTGTTGAACGAACAAGTCTATGGCTACACCTTC
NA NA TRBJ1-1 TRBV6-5 CASFVRRGTEAFF TGTGCCAGCTTTGTCAGGCGGGGCACTGAAGCTTTCTTT
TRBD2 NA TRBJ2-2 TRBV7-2 CASSLSGGAVGELFF TGTGCCAGCAGCTTGAGCGGGGGGGCCGTCGGGGAGCTGTTTTTT
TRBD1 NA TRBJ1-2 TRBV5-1 CASSLDRGNYGYTF TGCGCCAGCAGCTTGGACAGGGGAAACTATGGCTACACCTTC
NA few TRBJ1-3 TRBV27 CASSPAGVGNTIYF TGTGCCAGCAGTCCCGCAGGGGTCGGAAACACCATATATTTT
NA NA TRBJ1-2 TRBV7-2 CASSLAMRVGQYGYTF TGTGCCAGCAGCTTAGCAATGAGGGTCGGGCAATATGGCTACACCTTC
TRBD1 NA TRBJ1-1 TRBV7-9 CASSLAGQGRGTEAFF TGTGCCAGCAGCTTAGCGGGACAGGGAAGAGGTACTGAAGCTTTCTTT
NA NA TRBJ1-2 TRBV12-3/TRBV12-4 CASSLSTGTGYTF TGTGCCAGCAGTTTAAGTACAGGGACCGGCTACACCTTC
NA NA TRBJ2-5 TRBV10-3 CATRPGSARETQYF TGTGCCACCAGGCCGGGGTCCGCACGAGAGACCCAGTACTTC
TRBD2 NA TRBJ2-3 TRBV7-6 CASSLSVAGVDTQYF TGTGCCAGCAGCTTGTCGGTAGCGGGGGTAGATACGCAGTATTTT
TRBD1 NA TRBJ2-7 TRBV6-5 CASSPTGATSYEQYF TGTGCCAGCAGTCCAACAGGGGCAACTTCCTACGAGCAGTACTTC
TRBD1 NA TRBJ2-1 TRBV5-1 CASTYRGDEQFF TGCGCCAGCACCTACAGGGGCGATGAGCAGTTCTTC
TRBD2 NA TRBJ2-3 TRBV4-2 CASGGAGEDTQYF TGTGCCAGTGGGGGAGCGGGGGAAGATACGCAGTATTTT
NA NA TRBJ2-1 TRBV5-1 CASIRNNEQFF TGCGCCAGCATTCGTAACAATGAGCAGTTCTTC
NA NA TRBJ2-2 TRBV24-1 CATSDSPRLNTGELFF TGTGCCACCAGTGATTCGCCGCGCTTGAACACCGGGGAGCTGTTTTTT
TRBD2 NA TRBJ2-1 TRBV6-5 CASSYIAGGLNEQFF TGTGCCAGCAGTTACATAGCGGGGGGCCTCAATGAGCAGTTCTTC
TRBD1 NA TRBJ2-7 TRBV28 CASSLGQVYEQYF TGTGCCAGCAGTTTGGGACAGGTATACGAGCAGTACTTC
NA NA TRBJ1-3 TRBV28 CASSLDPAVSGNTIYF TGTGCCAGCAGTTTAGATCCAGCGGTCTCTGGAAACACCATATATTTT
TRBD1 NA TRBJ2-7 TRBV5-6 CASIQYTSGTGEHEQYF TGTGCCAGCATCCAGTATACATCTGGGACAGGGGAGCACGAGCAGTACTTC
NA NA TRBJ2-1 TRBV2 CATQGNGGAPPENEQFF TGTGCCACACAGGGGAACGGGGGAGCCCCCCCTGAGAATGAGCAGTTCTTC
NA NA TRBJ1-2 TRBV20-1 CSARVPSGYTF TGCAGTGCTAGAGTTCCTAGCGGCTACACCTTC
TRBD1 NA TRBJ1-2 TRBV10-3 CAISESRTGAFGYTF TGTGCCATCAGTGAGTCGAGGACAGGGGCTTTTGGCTACACCTTC
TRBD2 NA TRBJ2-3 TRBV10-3 CAISEHPLWSGGPGTDTQYF TGTGCCATCAGTGAGCACCCCCTGTGGAGCGGGGGGCCGGGCACAGATACGCAGTATTTT
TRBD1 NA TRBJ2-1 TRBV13 CASSEGAINEQFF TGTGCCAGCAGCGAGGGGGCCATCAATGAGCAGTTCTTC
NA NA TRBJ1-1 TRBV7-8 CASSPPEQVWNTEAFF TGTGCCAGCAGCCCCCCAGAACAGGTTTGGAACACTGAAGCTTTCTTT